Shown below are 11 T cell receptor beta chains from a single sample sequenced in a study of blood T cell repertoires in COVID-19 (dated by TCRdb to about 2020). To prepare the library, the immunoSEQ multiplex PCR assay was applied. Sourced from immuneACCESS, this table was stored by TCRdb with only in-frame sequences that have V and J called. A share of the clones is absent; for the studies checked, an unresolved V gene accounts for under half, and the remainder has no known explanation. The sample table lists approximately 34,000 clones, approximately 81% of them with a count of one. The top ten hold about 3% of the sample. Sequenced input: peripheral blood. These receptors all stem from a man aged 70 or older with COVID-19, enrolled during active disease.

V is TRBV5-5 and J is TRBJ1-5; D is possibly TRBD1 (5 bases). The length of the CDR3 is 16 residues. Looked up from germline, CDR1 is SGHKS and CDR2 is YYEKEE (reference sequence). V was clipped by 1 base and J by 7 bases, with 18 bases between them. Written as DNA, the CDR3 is TGTGCCAGCAGCTTGCACGTGCGGACAAACGACCAGCCCCAGCATTTT. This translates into CASSLHVRTNDQPQHF.

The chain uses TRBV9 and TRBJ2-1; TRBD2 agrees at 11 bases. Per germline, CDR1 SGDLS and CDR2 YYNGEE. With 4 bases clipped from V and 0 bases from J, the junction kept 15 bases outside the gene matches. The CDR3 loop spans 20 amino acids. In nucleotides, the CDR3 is TGTGCCAGCAGCCGCGTAGTTCCGGGACTAGCGGTGAGCTCCTACAATGAGCAGTTCTTC. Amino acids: CASSRVVPGLAVSSYNEQFF.

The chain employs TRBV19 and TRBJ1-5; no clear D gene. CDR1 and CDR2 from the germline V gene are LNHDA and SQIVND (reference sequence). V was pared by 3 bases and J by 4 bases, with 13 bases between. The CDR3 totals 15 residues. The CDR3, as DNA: TGTGCCAGTAGTATTCCGCGAGGGTTTAATCAGCCCCAGCATTTT. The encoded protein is CASSIPRGFNQPQHF. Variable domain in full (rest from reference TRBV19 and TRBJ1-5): DGGITQSPKYLFRKEGQNVTLSCEQNLNHDAMYWYRQDPGQGLRLIYYSQIVNDFQKGDIAEGYSVSREKKESFPLTVTSAQKNPTAFYLCASSIPRGFNQPQHFGDGTRLSIL.

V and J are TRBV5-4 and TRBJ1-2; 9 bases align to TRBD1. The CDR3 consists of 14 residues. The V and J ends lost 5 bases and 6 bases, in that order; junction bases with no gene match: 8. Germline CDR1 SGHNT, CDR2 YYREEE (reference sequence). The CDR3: CASRGTGFIDGYTF. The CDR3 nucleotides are TGTGCCAGCAGGGGGACAGGGTTCATCGATGGCTACACCTTC.

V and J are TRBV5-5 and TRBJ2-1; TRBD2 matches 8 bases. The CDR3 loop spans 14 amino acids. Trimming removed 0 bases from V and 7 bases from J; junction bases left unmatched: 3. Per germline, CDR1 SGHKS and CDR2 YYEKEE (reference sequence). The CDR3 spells CASSLGQRGNEQFF. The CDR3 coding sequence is TGTGCCAGCAGCTTGGGACAGCGGGGGAATGAGCAGTTCTTC.

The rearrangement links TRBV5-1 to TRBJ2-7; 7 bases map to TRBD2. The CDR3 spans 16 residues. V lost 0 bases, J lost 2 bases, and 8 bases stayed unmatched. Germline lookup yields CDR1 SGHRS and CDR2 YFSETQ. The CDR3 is CASSLAGGSSTYEQYF. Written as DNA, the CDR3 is TGCGCCAGCAGCTTGGCCGGCGGGAGTTCTACCTACGAGCAGTACTTC. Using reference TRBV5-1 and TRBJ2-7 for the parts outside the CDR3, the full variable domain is KAGVTQTPRYLIKTRGQQVTLSCSPISGHRSVSWYQQTPGQGLQFLFEYFSETQRNKGNFPGRFSGRQFSNSRSEMNVSTLELGDSALYLCASSLAGGSSTYEQYFGPGTRLTVT.

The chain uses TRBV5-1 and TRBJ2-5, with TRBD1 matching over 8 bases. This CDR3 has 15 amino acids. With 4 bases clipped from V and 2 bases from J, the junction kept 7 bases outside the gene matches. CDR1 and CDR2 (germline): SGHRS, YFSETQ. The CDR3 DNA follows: TGCGCCAGCAGCAAAGCGCGACAGGGGCAAGAGACCCAGTACTTC. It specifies CASSKARQGQETQYF. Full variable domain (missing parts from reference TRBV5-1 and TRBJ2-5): KAGVTQTPRYLIKTRGQQVTLSCSPISGHRSVSWYQQTPGQGLQFLFEYFSETQRNKGNFPGRFSGRQFSNSRSEMNVSTLELGDSALYLCASSKARQGQETQYFGPGTRLLVL.

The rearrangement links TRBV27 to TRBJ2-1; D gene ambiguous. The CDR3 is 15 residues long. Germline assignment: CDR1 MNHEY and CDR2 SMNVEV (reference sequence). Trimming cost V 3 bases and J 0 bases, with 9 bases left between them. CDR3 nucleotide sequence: TGTGCCAGCAGTTTTTCGCGGAACTCCTACAATGAGCAGTTCTTC. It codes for CASSFSRNSYNEQFF.

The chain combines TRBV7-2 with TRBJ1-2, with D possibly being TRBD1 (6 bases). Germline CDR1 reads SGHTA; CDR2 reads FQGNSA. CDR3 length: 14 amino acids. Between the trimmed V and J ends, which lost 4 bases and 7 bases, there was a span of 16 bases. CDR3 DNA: TGTGCCAGCAGCTCCTCAGGGGCCACGGGTGGCTACACCTTC. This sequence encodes CASSSSGATGGYTF.

The CDR3 reads CATRDSLTDTQYF. CDR3 DNA: TGTGCCACCAGGGACAGTCTGACAGATACGCAGTATTTT. The rearrangement links TRBV24-1 to TRBJ2-3, with D maybe TRBD1 (6 bases). CDR1 and CDR2 (germline): KGHDR, SFDVKD. The V gene lost 7 bases and the J gene lost 3 bases, with 10 bases spanning the gap. The CDR3 has 13 amino acids.

As DNA, the CDR3 is TGTGCCAGCAGCGACCCGGACAGGGGACTAGCCAAAAACATTCAGTACTTC. It encodes CASSDPDRGLAKNIQYF. The chain employs TRBV5-4 and TRBJ2-4; 9 nucleotides line up with TRBD1. The CDR3 loop spans 17 amino acids. The J segment lost 0 bases and the V segment lost 4 bases, leaving 8 bases of the junction unmatched. The V gene's germline CDR1 is SGHNT and CDR2 YYREEE (reference sequence).